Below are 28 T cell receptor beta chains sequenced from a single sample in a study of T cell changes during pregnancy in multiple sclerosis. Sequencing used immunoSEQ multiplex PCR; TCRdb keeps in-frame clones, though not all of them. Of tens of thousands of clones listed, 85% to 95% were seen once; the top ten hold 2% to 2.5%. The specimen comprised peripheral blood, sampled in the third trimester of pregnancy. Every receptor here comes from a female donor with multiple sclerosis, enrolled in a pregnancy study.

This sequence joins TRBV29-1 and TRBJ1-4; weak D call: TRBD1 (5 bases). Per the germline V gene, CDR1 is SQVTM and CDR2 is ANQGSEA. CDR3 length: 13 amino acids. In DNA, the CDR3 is TGCGGCGCTTGGACAAGGTCTAATGAAAAACTGTTTTTT. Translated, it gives CGAWTRSNEKLFF.

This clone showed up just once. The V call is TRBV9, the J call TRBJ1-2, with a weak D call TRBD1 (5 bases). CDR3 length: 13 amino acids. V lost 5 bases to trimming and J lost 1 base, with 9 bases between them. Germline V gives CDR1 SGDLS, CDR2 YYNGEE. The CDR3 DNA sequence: TGTGCCAGCAGATCAGGGATTAACTATGGCTACACCTTC. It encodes CASRSGINYGYTF.

CDR3 protein: CASSLSPAGEPSQFF. The CDR3 DNA reads TGTGCCAGCAGCTTATCTCCGGCTGGGGAGCCGTCCCAGTTCTTC. This chain uses TRBV7-3 with TRBJ2-1; D may be TRBD2 (5 bases). The CDR3 runs to 15 residues. Germline CDR1 SGHTA, CDR2 FQGTGA. The V end was cut by 2 bases, the J end by 13 bases, with 21 bases between.

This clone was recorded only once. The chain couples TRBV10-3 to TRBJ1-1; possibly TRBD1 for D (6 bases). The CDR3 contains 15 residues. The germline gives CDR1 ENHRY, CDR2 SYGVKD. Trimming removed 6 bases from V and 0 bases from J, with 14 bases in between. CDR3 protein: CAIRPDSPMNTEAFF. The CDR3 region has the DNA TGTGCCATCAGGCCGGACAGCCCGATGAACACTGAAGCTTTCTTT.

Written as DNA, the CDR3 is TGTGCCAGCAGTTTATCGATTATGGCAAGTGGTTCCCACGAGCAGTACTTC. Translating gives CASSLSIMASGSHEQYF. This chain uses TRBV27 with TRBJ2-7; unclear D gene. The CDR3 extends over 17 amino acids. Germline assignment: CDR1 MNHEY and CDR2 SMNVEV (reference sequence). V was clipped by 0 bases and J by 5 bases, with 20 bases between them.

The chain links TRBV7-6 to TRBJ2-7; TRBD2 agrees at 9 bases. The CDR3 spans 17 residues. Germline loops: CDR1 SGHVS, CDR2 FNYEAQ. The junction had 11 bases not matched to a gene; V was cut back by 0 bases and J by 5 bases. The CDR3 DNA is TGTGCCAGCAGCTTAGCGCTTAGCGGGGGCCCCTTTCACGAGCAGTACTTC. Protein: CASSLALSGGPFHEQYF.

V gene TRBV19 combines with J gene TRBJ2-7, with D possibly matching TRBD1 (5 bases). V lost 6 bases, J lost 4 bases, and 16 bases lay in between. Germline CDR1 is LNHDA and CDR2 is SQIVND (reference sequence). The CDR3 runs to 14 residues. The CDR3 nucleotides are TGTGCCAGTAGAAGCAGGGATAGGGGTTACGAGCAGTACTTC. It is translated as CASRSRDRGYEQYF.

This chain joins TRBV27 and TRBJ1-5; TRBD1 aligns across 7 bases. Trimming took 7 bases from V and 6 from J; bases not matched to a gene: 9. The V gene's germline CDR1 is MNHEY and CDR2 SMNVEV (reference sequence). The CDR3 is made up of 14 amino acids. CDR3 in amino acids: CASNESGGSQPQHF. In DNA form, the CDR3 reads TGTGCCAGCAACGAATCAGGGGGTAGTCAGCCCCAGCATTTT.

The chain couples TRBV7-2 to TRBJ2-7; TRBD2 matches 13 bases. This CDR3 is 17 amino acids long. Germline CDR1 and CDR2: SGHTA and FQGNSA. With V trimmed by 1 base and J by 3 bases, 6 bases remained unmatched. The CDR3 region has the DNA TGTGCCAGCAGCTTAGAAATGGGACTAGCGGGAAACTACGAGCAGTACTTC. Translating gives CASSLEMGLAGNYEQYF.

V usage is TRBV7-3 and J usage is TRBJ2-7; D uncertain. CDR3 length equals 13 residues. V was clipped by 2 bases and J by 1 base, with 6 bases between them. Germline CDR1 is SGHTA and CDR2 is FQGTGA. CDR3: CASSLGDSYEQYF. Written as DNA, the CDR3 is TGTGCCAGCAGCTTAGGAGATTCCTACGAGCAGTACTTC.

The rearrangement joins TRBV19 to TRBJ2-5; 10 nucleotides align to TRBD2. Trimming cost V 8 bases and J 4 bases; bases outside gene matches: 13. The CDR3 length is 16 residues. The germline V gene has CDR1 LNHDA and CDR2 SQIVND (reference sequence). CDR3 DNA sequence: TGTGCCAGTGGGGGACTAGCGAAGGGTGGTCGAGAGACCCAGTACTTC. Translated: CASGGLAKGGRETQYF.

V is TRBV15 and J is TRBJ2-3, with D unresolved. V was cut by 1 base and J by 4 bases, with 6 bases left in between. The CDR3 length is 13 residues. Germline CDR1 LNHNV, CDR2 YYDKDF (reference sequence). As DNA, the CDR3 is TGTGCCACCAGCAGAGCCCCGGCAGATACGCAGTATTTT. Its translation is CATSRAPADTQYF.

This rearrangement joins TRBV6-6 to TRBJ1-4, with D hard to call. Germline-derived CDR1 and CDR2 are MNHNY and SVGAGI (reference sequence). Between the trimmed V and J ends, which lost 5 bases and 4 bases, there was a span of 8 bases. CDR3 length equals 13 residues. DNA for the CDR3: TGTGCCAGCAGTCTCGAGATTAATGAAAAACTGTTTTTT. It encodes CASSLEINEKLFF.

The CDR3 here is CASSHRPGLAGGHEQFF. For the CDR3, the DNA is TGCGCCAGCAGCCATCGCCCGGGACTAGCGGGGGGACATGAGCAGTTCTTC. This chain links TRBV4-1 with TRBJ2-1; the match to TRBD2 covers 15 bases. V shed 3 bases and J 8 bases; nucleotides not matched to a gene: 8. The CDR3 runs 17 residues. Germline assignment: CDR1 MGHRA and CDR2 YSYEKL.

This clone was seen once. CDR3 protein: CASSPGGLAGGRGELFF. The DNA of the CDR3 is TGTGCCAGCAGCCCGGGCGGGCTAGCGGGGGGTCGCGGGGAGCTGTTTTTT. The chain uses TRBV13 and TRBJ2-2, with TRBD2 matching over 11 bases. The germline gives CDR1 PRHDT, CDR2 FYEKMQ (reference sequence). This CDR3 region has 17 residues. The junction had 12 bases not matched to a gene; V was cut back by 5 bases and J by 7 bases.

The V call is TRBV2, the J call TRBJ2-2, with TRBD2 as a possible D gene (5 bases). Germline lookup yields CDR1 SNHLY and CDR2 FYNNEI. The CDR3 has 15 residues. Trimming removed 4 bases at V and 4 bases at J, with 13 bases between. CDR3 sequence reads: CASSVWTFTTGELFF. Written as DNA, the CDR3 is TGTGCCAGCAGTGTGTGGACTTTCACCACCGGGGAGCTGTTTTTT.

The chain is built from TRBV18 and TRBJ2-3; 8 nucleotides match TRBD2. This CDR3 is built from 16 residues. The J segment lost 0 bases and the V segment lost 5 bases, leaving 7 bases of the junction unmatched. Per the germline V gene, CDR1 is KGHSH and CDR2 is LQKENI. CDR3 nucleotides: TGTGCCAGCTCAGACGTAGCGGGGAGAAGCACAGATACGCAGTATTTT. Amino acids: CASSDVAGRSTDTQYF.

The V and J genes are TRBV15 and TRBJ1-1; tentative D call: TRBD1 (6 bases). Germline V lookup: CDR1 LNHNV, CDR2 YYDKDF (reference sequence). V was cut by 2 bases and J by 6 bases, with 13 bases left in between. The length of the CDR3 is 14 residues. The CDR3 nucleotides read TGTGCCACCAGCAGATTGGGAGGGGGAGCTGAAGCTTTCTTT. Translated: CATSRLGGGAEAFF. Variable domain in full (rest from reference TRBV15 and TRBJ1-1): DAMVIQNPRYQVTQFGKPVTLSCSQTLNHNVMYWYQQKSSQAPKLLFHYYDKDFNNEADTPDNFQSRRPNTSFCFLDIRSPGLGDTAMYLCATSRLGGGAEAFFGQGTRLTVV.

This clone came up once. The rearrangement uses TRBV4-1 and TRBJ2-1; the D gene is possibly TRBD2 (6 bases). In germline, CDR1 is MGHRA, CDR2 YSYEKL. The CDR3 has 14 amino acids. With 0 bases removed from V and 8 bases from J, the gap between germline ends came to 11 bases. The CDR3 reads CASSQERLVYEQFF. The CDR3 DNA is TGCGCCAGCAGCCAAGAACGACTAGTTTATGAGCAGTTCTTC.

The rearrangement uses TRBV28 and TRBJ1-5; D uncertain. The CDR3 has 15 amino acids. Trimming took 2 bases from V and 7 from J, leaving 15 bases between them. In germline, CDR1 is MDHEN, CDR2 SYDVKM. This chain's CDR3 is CASSLRSLVIQPQHF. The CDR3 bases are TGTGCCAGCAGTTTAAGAAGCCTTGTAATACAGCCCCAGCATTTT.

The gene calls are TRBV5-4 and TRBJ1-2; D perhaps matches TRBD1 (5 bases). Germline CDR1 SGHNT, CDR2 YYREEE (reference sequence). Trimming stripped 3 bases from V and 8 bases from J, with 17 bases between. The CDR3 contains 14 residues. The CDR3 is CASSSLLGGKGYTF. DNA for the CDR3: TGTGCCAGCAGCTCCTTACTGGGGGGGAAAGGCTACACCTTC. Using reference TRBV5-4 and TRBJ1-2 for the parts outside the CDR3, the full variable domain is ETGVTQSPTHLIKTRGQQVTLRCSSQSGHNTVSWYQQALGQGPQFIFQYYREEENGRGNFPPRFSGLQFPNYSSELNVNALELDDSALYLCASSSLLGGKGYTFGSGTRLTVV.

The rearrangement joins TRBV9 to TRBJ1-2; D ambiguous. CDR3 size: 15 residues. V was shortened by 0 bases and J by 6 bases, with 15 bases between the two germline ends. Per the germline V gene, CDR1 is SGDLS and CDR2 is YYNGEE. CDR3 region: CASSVGALLTDGYTF. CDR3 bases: TGTGCCAGCAGCGTAGGAGCGTTGTTGACCGATGGCTACACCTTC. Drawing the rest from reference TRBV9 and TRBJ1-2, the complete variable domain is DSGVTQTPKHLITATGQRVTLRCSPRSGDLSVYWYQQSLDQGLQFLIQYYNGEERAKGNILERFSAQQFPDLHSELNLSSLELGDSALYFCASSVGALLTDGYTFGSGTRLTVV.

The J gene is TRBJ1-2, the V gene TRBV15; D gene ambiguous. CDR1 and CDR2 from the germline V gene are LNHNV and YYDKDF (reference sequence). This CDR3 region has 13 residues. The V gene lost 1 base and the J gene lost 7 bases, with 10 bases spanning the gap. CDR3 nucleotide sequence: TGTGCCACCAGCAGAGGAAAGAGTGGTGGCTACACCTTC. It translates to CATSRGKSGGYTF.

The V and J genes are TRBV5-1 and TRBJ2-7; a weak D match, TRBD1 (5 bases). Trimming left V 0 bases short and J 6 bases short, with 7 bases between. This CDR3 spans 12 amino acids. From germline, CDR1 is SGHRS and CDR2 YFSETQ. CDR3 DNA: TGCGCCAGCAGCTTGGAAGGGGCCGAGCAGTACTTC. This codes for CASSLEGAEQYF.

The CDR3 is CASSRTGANTGELFF. In nucleotides, the CDR3 is TGTGCCAGCAGCCGGACAGGGGCGAACACCGGGGAGCTGTTTTTT. The rearrangement joins TRBV11-1 to TRBJ2-2; 9 bases align to TRBD1. Germline V gene lookup returns CDR1 SGHAT and CDR2 FQDESV (reference sequence). J lost 0 bases, V lost 5 bases, and 1 base had no gene match. This CDR3 has 15 residues.

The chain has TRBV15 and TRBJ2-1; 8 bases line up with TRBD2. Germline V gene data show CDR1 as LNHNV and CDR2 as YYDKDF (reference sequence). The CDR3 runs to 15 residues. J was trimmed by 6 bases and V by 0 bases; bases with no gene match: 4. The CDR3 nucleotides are TGTGCCACCAGCAGAGATCTAGCGGGTTCCAATGAGCAGTTCTTC. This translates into CATSRDLAGSNEQFF.

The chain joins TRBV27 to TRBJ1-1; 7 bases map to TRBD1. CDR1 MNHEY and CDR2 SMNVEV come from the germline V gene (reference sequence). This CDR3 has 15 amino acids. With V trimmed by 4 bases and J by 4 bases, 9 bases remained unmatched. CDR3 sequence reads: CASSSLRQGATEAFF. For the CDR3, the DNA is TGTGCCAGCAGTTCCCTACGACAGGGTGCCACTGAAGCTTTCTTT.

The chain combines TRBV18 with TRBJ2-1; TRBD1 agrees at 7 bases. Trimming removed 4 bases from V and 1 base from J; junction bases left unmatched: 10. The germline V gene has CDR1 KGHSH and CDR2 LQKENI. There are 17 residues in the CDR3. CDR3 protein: CASSQTGLGESYNEQFF. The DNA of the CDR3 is TGTGCCAGCTCACAGACAGGGCTCGGAGAATCCTACAATGAGCAGTTCTTC.